The T cell receptor (beta chain) under discussion was sequenced for a study of T cells in women clearing cervical HPV infection. Overall study context: Case blood drawn at lesion detection; control blood after infection cleared. Points from the study as a whole: CIN3+ cases had significantly higher TCR repertoire richness than controls, but evenness did not differ.

The CDR3 extends over 13 amino acids. Per germline, CDR1 LNHDA and CDR2 SQIVND (reference sequence). With respect to this clone: The antigen is not known. From the germline J gene comes the end of the CDR3, since the read stops 3 residues before it.

Repertoires were generated with immunoSEQ multiplex PCR, while TCRdb's copy carries only in-frame clones and drops some. The sample has about 34,000 clones. Each participant carried one incident cervical HPV16 infection only. Cervical HPV DNA detected by MY09/MY11 PCR, typed by dot-blot. Sequencing was done on a sample of blood buffy coat. The chain combines TRBV19 with TRBJ2-3; D is unclear. This TCR derives from a woman between 18 and 69 years old with a cervical HPV16 infection that either progressed to CIN3+ or cleared (not recorded which). The covered CDR3 bases are TGTGCCAGTAATTGGGCCGGCCAAGAGACG. This gives the protein CASNWAGQET. The complete CDR3 protein is CASNWAGQETQYF.